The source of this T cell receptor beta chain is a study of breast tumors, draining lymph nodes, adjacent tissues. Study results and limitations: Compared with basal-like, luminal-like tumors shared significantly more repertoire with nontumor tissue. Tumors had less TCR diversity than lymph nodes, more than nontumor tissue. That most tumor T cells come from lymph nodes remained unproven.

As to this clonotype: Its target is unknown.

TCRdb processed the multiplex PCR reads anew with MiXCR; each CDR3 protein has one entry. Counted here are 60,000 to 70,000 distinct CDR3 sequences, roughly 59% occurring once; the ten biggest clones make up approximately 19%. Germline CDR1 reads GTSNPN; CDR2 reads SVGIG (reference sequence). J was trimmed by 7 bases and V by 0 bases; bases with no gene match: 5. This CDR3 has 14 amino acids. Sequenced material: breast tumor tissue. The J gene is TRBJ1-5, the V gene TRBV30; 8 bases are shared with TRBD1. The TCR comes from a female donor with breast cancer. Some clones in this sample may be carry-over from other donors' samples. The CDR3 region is CAWSVAGGIQPQHF. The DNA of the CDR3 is TGTGCCTGGAGTGTTGCAGGGGGCATCCAGCCCCAGCATTTT.